The 15 T cell receptor beta chains below come from one sample, sequenced in a study of blood T cell repertoires in COVID-19. Some clones are missing from TCRdb's copy, which holds only in-frame ones; the method was immunoSEQ multiplex PCR. The sample contains some 120,000 clones, 90% of which appear only once. The sequenced sample consisted of peripheral blood. The receptors were gathered from a human donor with active COVID-19. The donor label of this sample is uncertain.

This clone was counted once. The chain is built from TRBV2 and TRBJ1-1; 7 positions agree with TRBD1. The CDR3 consists of 15 residues. Trimming took 3 bases from V and 0 from J; bases not matched to a gene: 4. CDR1 is SNHLY and CDR2 is FYNNEI in the germline V gene. This CDR3 is CASSDQGVLNTEAFF. The CDR3 DNA sequence: TGTGCCAGCAGTGATCAGGGGGTGTTGAACACTGAAGCTTTCTTT.

The chain links TRBV7-2 to TRBJ1-3; D is unresolved. V was cut by 1 base and J by 11 bases, with 6 bases left in between. The CDR3 length is 11 residues. Germline assignment: CDR1 SGHTA and CDR2 FQGNSA. The CDR3 region is CASSLDSAIYF. For the CDR3, the DNA is TGTGCCAGCAGCTTAGATTCGGCCATATATTTT.

The chain links TRBV6-5 to TRBJ2-2; the match to TRBD1 covers 11 bases. With V trimmed by 6 bases and J by 5 bases, 5 bases remained unmatched. This CDR3 has 15 amino acids. The germline CDR1 and CDR2 sequences are MNHEY and SVGAGI. CDR3 amino acids: CASRGQGAWTGELFF. The DNA for the CDR3 is TGTGCCAGCAGAGGACAGGGGGCTTGGACCGGGGAGCTGTTTTTT.

The rearrangement links TRBV29-1 to TRBJ2-7; the match to TRBD1 covers 7 bases. Germline-derived CDR1 and CDR2 are SQVTM and ANQGSEA. Trimming removed 3 bases from V and 3 bases from J; junction bases left unmatched: 5. The length of the CDR3 is 13 residues. The CDR3 reads CSVETGSDYEQYF. CDR3 nucleotides: TGCAGCGTTGAGACAGGGTCGGACTACGAGCAGTACTTC.

The count of this clone is one. V usage is TRBV9 and J usage is TRBJ1-2; D unresolved. CDR1 and CDR2 from the germline V gene are SGDLS and YYNGEE. Trimming took off 3 bases at V and 0 bases at J, with 12 bases between the two ends. This CDR3 comprises 15 residues. CDR3 region: CASSATITANYGYTF. The CDR3 bases are TGTGCCAGCAGCGCCACAATTACAGCTAACTATGGCTACACCTTC. The variable domain in full, with the rest retrieved from reference TRBV9 and TRBJ1-2, is DSGVTQTPKHLITATGQRVTLRCSPRSGDLSVYWYQQSLDQGLQFLIQYYNGEERAKGNILERFSAQQFPDLHSELNLSSLELGDSALYFCASSATITANYGYTFGSGTRLTVV.

This sequence joins TRBV11-2 and TRBJ2-7, with D maybe TRBD1 (6 bases). The CDR3 runs 14 residues. The ends were cut back, 5 bases at V and 6 bases at J, with 17 bases in the middle. Germline V gene sequence: CDR1 SGHAT, CDR2 FQNNGV. The CDR3 reads CASSRTEILGEQYF. The CDR3 region has the DNA TGTGCCAGCAGCCGGACAGAAATTTTGGGCGAGCAGTACTTC. Using reference TRBV11-2 and TRBJ2-7 for the parts outside the CDR3, the full variable domain is EAGVAQSPRYKIIEKRQSVAFWCNPISGHATLYWYQQILGQGPKLLIQFQNNGVVDDSQLPKDRFSAERLKGVDSTLKIQPAKLEDSAVYLCASSRTEILGEQYFGPGTRLTVT.

The rearrangement links TRBV5-1 to TRBJ1-4, with 7 positions matching TRBD1. Germline lookup yields CDR1 SGHRS and CDR2 YFSETQ. The trim removed 0 bases at V and 7 bases at J, leaving 6 bases unmatched. This CDR3 contains 15 residues. The CDR3 bases are TGCGCCAGCAGCTTGGGGGGACAGTTAAGTGAAAAACTGTTTTTT. Protein: CASSLGGQLSEKLFF.

This clone was recorded a few times. The V gene is TRBV7-9, the J gene TRBJ1-2; the match to TRBD1 covers 10 bases. This CDR3 contains 14 residues. Per the germline V gene, CDR1 is SEHNR and CDR2 is FQNEAQ (reference sequence). The trim removed 5 bases at V and 4 bases at J, leaving 4 bases unmatched. CDR3 DNA: TGTGCCAGCAGCCGGGGACAGGGGTCCTATGGCTACACCTTC. This translates into CASSRGQGSYGYTF.

DNA of the CDR3: TGTGCCAGCAGCTTAGGTGGGACTAGCACTCAAGATACGCAGTATTTT. Translated: CASSLGGTSTQDTQYF. The chain is built from TRBV11-2 and TRBJ2-3, with 9 bases aligning to TRBD2. The CDR3 loop spans 16 amino acids. The germline V gene has CDR1 SGHAT and CDR2 FQNNGV. V shed 1 base and J 5 bases; nucleotides not matched to a gene: 7.

The V gene is TRBV11-2, the J gene TRBJ1-6, with 10 bases identical to TRBD1. V shed 2 bases and J 7 bases; nucleotides not matched to a gene: 5. The V gene's germline CDR1 is SGHAT and CDR2 FQNNGV. The CDR3 has 16 residues. Here the CDR3 reads CASSLNMGQGNSPLHF. CDR3 coding DNA: TGTGCCAGCAGCTTAAATATGGGACAGGGGAATTCACCCCTCCACTTT.

The chain couples TRBV3-1 (or the pseudogene TRBV3-2) to TRBJ2-3, with 8 bases identical to TRBD2. The CDR3 runs 15 residues. Trimming removed 4 bases from V and 0 bases from J; junction bases left unmatched: 3. Germline V gene sequence: CDR1 LGHDT, CDR2 YNNKEL (reference sequence). CDR3 DNA: TGTGCCAGCAGCCGAGGACTAGCTAGCACAGATACGCAGTATTTT. Translating it yields CASSRGLASTDTQYF.

There are a few counts of this clone. The chain has TRBV5-1 and TRBJ1-5; tentatively, D is TRBD1 (5 bases). Trimming took 0 bases from V and 7 from J, leaving 8 bases between them. Germline V gene sequence: CDR1 SGHRS, CDR2 YFSETQ. The CDR3 sequence is 13 residues long. The CDR3 nucleotides are TGCGCCAGCAGCTTGGGGCAGGGCCAGCCCCAGCATTTT. Its protein product is CASSLGQGQPQHF.

This chain links TRBV29-1 with TRBJ2-3, with 10 bases fitting TRBD1. The junction had 6 bases not matched to a gene; V was cut back by 7 bases and J by 2 bases. This CDR3 is built from 14 residues. Germline lookup yields CDR1 SQVTM and CDR2 ANQGSEA. The DNA for the CDR3 is TGCAGCGGTCAGACAGGGGGCACCACAGATACGCAGTATTTT. Residues: CSGQTGGTTDTQYF.

The J gene is TRBJ1-1, the V gene TRBV5-4; D gene uncertain. The CDR3 is 13 amino acids. V was clipped by 1 base and J by 5 bases, with 9 bases between them. The germline V gene encodes CDR1 SGHNT and CDR2 YYREEE (reference sequence). CDR3 in DNA: TGTGCCAGCAGCTTGACAGTAGCGACTGAAGCTTTCTTT. Its translation: CASSLTVATEAFF.

The V and J genes are TRBV5-5 and TRBJ1-1; D is unclear. CDR1 and CDR2 from the germline V gene are SGHKS and YYEKEE (reference sequence). The V end lost 0 bases, the J end lost 0 bases, and 9 bases lay between the germline ends. The CDR3 length is 15 residues. Written as DNA, the CDR3 is TGTGCCAGCAGCTTGGCCTATTTAATGAACACTGAAGCTTTCTTT. Its translation: CASSLAYLMNTEAFF.